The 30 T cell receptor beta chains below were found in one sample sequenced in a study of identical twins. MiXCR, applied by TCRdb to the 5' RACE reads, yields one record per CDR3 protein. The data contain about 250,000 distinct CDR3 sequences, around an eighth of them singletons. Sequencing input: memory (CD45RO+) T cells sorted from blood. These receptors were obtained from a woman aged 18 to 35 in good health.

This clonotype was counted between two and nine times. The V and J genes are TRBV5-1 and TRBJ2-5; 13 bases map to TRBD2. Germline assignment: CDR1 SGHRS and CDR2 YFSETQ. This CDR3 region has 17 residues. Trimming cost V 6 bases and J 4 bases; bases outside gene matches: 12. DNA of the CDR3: TGCGCCAGCATTACCGGGACTAGCGGGATTGGCTTAGAGACCCAGTACTTC. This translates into CASITGTSGIGLETQYF.

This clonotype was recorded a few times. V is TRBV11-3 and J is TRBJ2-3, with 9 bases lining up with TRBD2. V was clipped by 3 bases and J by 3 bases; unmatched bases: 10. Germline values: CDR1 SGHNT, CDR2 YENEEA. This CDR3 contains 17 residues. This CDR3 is CASSFSLRGGATDTQYF. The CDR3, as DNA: TGTGCCAGCAGCTTTTCTCTTCGCGGGGGGGCGACAGATACGCAGTATTTT. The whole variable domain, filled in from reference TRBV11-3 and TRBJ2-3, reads EAGVVQSPRYKIIEKKQPVAFWCNPISGHNTLYWYLQNLGQGPELLIRYENEEAVDDSQLPKDRFSAERLKGVDSTLKIQPAELGDSAVYLCASSFSLRGGATDTQYFGPGTRLTVL.

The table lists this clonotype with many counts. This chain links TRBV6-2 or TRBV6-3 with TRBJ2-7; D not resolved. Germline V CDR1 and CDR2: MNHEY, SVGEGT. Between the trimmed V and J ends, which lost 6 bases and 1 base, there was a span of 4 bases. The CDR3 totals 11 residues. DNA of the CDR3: TGTGCCAGCAGCCCTTCCTACGAGCAGTACTTC. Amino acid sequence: CASSPSYEQYF.

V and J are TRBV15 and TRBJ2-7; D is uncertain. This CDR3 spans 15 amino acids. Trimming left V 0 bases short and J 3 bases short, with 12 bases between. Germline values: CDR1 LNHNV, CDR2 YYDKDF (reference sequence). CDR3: CATSRDLPDIYEQYF. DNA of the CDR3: TGTGCCACCAGCAGAGATCTCCCGGATATCTACGAGCAGTACTTC.

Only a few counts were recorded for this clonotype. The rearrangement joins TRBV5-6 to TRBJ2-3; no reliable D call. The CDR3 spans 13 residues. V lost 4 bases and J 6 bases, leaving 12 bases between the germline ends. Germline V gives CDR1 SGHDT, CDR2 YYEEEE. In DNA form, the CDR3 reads TGTGCCAGCAGCAGCTATAATCCGGATACGCAGTATTTT. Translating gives CASSSYNPDTQYF.

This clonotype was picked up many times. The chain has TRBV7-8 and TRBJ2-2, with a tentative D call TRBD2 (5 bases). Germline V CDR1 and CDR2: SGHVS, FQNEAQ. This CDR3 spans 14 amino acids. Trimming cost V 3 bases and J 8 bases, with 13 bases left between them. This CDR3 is CASSFSPGEGELFF. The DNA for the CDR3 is TGTGCCAGCAGCTTTTCCCCTGGGGAGGGGGAGCTGTTTTTT.

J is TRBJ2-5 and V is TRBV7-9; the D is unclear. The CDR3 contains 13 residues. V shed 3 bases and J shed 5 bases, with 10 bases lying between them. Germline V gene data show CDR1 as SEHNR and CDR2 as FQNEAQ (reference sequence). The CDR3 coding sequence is TGTGCCAGCAGCTTTCAGAGCTTGGAGACCCAGTACTTC. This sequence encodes CASSFQSLETQYF.

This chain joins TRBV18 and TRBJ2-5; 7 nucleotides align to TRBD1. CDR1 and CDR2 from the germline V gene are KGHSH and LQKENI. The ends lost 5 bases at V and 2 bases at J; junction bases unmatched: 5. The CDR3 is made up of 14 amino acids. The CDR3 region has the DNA TGTGCCAGCTCATCGGGACAGCAACAAGAGACCCAGTACTTC. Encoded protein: CASSSGQQQETQYF.

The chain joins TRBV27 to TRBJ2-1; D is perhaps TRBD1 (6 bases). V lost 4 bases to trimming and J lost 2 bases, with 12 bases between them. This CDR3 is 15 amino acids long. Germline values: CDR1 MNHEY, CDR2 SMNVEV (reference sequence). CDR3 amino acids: CASSSTGTPYNEQFF. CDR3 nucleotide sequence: TGTGCCAGCAGTTCCACCGGGACACCCTACAATGAGCAGTTCTTC.

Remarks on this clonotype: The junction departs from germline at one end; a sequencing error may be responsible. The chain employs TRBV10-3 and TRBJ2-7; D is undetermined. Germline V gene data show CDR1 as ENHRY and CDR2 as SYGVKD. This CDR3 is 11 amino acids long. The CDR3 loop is CSISDLGEQYF. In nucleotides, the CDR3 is TGTTCCATCAGTGATCTGGGGGAGCAGTACTTC.

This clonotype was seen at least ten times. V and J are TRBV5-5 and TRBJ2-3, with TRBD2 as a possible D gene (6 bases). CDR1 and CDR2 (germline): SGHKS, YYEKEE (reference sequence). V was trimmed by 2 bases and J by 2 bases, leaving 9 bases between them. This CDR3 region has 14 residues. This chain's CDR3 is CASSFGGSTDTQYF. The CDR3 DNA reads TGTGCCAGCAGCTTTGGAGGGTCCACAGATACGCAGTATTTT.

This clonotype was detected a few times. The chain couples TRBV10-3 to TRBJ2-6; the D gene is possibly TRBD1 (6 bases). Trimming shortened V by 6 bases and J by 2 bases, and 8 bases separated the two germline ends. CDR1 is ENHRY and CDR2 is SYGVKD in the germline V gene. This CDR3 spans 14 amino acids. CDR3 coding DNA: TGTGCCATCAGCCGGGACACTGGGGCCAACGTCCTGACTTTC. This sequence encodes CAISRDTGANVLTF.

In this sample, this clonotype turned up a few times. DNA of the CDR3: TGTGCCAGCAGCCGGGACAGTCAGAATTCACCCCTCCACTTT. Encoded protein: CASSRDSQNSPLHF. The chain carries TRBV5-5 and TRBJ1-6; 7 nucleotides match TRBD1. The CDR3 totals 14 residues. The germline V gene encodes CDR1 SGHKS and CDR2 YYEKEE (reference sequence). After removal of 4 bases from V and 7 bases from J, the junction contained 5 bases not matched to a gene.

The CDR3: CASRRRERGGPNTGELFF. The CDR3 DNA is TGTGCCAGCAGACGTAGAGAGCGGGGGGGCCCGAACACCGGGGAGCTGTTTTTT. The rearrangement uses TRBV11-1 and TRBJ2-2; 10 bases fit TRBD2. With 6 bases clipped from V and 0 bases from J, the junction kept 10 bases outside the gene matches. There are 18 residues in the CDR3. Germline V gene data show CDR1 as SGHAT and CDR2 as FQDESV (reference sequence).

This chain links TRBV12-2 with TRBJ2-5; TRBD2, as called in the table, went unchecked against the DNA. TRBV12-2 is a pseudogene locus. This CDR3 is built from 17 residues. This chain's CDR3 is CASRLGGARRTQETQYF. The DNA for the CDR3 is TGTGCAAGTCGCTTAGGTGGAGCGAGGAGGACCCAAGAGACCCAGTACTTC.

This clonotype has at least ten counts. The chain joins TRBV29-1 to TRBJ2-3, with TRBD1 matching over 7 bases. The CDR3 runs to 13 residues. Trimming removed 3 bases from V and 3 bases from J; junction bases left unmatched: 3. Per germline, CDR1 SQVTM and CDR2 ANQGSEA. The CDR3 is CSVERDSTDTQYF. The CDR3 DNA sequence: TGCAGCGTTGAGAGGGACAGTACAGATACGCAGTATTTT.

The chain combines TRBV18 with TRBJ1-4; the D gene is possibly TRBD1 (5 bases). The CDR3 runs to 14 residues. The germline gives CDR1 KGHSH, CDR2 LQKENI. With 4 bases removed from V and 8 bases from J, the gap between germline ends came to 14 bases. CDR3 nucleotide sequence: TGTGCCAGCTCACGGGGCAGTTACGACGAAAAACTGTTTTTT. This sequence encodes CASSRGSYDEKLFF.

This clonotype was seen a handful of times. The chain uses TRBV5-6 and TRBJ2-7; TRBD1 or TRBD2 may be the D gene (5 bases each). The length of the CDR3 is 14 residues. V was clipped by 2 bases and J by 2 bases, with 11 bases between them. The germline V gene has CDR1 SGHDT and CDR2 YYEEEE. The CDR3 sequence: CASSFRGRPYEQYF. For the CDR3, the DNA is TGTGCCAGCAGCTTTCGGGGACGACCCTACGAGCAGTACTTC.

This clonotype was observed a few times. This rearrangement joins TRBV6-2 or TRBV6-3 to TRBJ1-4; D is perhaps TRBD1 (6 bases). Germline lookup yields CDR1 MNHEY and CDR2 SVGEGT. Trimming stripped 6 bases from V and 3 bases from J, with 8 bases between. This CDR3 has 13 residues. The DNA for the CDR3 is TGTGCCAGCAGGACAGGCCCTAATGAAAAACTGTTTTTT. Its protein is CASRTGPNEKLFF.

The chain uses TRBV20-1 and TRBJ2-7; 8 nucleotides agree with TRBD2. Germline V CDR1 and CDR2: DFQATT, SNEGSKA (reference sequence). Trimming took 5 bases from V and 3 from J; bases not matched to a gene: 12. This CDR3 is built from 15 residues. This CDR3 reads CSAQVPIAGNYEQYF. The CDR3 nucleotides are TGCAGTGCTCAAGTCCCGATAGCGGGAAACTACGAGCAGTACTTC.

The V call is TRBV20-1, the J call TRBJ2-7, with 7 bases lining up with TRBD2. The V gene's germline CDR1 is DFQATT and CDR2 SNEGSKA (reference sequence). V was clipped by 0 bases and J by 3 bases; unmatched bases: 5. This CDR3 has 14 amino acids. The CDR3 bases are TGCAGTGCTAGAGATGGGTGGGAGGGCTACGAGCAGTACTTC. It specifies CSARDGWEGYEQYF.

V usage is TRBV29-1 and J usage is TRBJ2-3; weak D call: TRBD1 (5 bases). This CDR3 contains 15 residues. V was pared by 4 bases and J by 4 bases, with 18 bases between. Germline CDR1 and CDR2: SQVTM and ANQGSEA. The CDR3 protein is CSVAERGWGADTQYF. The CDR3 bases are TGCAGCGTTGCCGAAAGGGGATGGGGCGCAGATACGCAGTATTTT.

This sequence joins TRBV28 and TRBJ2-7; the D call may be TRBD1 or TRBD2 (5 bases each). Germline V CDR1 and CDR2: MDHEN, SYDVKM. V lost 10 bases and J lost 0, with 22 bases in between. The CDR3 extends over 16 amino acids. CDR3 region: CAMGPGLIGTSYEQYF. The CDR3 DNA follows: TGTGCCATGGGCCCCGGGCTAATCGGGACCTCCTACGAGCAGTACTTC.

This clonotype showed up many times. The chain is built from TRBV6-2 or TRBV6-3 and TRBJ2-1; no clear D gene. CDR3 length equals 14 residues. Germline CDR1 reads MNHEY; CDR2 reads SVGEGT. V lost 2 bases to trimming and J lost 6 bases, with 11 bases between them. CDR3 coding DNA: TGTGCCAGCAGTTACCATTCGGCCACCAATGAGCAGTTCTTC. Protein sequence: CASSYHSATNEQFF.

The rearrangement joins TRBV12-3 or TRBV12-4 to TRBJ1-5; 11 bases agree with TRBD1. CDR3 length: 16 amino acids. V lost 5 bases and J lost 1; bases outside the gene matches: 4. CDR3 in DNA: TGTGCCAGCAGTGGCGGACAGGGGGCAAGCAATCAGCCCCAGCATTTT. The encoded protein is CASSGGQGASNQPQHF.

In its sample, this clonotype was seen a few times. The CDR3 nucleotides read TGTGCCACCTCGGGACAGATTAATGAAAAACTGTTTTTT. Translating it yields CATSGQINEKLFF. The chain is built from TRBV15 and TRBJ1-4; 7 bases are a match to TRBD1. CDR3 length equals 13 residues. V shed 8 bases, J shed 4 bases, and the junction held 4 bases outside the gene matches. The germline CDR1 and CDR2 sequences are LNHNV and YYDKDF (reference sequence).

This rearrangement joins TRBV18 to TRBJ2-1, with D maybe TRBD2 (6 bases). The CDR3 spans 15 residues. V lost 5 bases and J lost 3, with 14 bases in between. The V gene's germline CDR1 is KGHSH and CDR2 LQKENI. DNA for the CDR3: TGTGCCAGCTCAGTTACTAGCACAAGCTACAATGAGCAGTTCTTC. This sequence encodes CASSVTSTSYNEQFF.

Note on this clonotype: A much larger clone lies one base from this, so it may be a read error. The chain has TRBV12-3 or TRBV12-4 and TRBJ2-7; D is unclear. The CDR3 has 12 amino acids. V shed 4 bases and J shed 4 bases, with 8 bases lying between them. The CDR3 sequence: CASSCDVYEQYF. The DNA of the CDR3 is TGTGCCAGCAGTTGTGACGTATACGAGCAGTACTTC.

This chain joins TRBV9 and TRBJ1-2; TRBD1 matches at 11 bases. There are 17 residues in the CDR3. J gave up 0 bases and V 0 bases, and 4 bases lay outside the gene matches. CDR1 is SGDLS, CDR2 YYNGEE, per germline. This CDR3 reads CASSVGTGGASNYGYTF. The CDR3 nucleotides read TGTGCCAGCAGCGTAGGGACAGGGGGCGCTTCTAACTATGGCTACACCTTC.

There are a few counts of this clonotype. CDR3 protein: CASSSLPGENTQYF. In nucleotides, the CDR3 is TGTGCCAGCAGCTCACTACCGGGAGAAAATACGCAGTATTTT. The chain combines TRBV11-3 with TRBJ2-3, with D perhaps matching TRBD2 (6 bases). Germline-derived CDR1 and CDR2 are SGHNT and YENEEA. The CDR3 has 14 amino acids. With 4 bases removed from V and 7 bases from J, the gap between germline ends came to 15 bases.